Shown below are 9 T cell receptor beta chains from a single sample sequenced in a study of blood T cell repertoires in COVID-19. Sequencing was performed with immunoSEQ multiplex PCR; in TCRdb, only in-frame clones are kept and a portion is missing. This table has approximately 70,000 clones, roughly 88% appearing once. The material sequenced was peripheral blood. The receptor set was obtained from a human donor in a cohort sampled during active COVID-19.

The chain links TRBV6-5 to TRBJ2-5, with 7 bases fitting TRBD2. The CDR3 loop spans 16 amino acids. Unmatched junction bases numbered 8, after V lost 2 bases and J lost 2 bases. CDR1 is MNHEY and CDR2 is SVGAGI in the germline V gene. The CDR3 here is CASSYARGSGQETQYF. CDR3 nucleotide sequence: TGTGCCAGCAGTTACGCCCGCGGTAGCGGGCAAGAGACCCAGTACTTC.

This clone occurred a few times. The genes are TRBV5-5 and TRBJ1-2; D not certain. The CDR3 is made up of 14 amino acids. Germline V gives CDR1 SGHKS, CDR2 YYEKEE (reference sequence). The V end was cut by 0 bases, the J end by 5 bases, with 11 bases between. CDR3 loop: CASSLVAFGYGYTF. Here the CDR3 DNA reads TGTGCCAGCAGCTTGGTAGCTTTCGGGTATGGCTACACCTTC. The variable domain in full, with the rest retrieved from reference TRBV5-5 and TRBJ1-2, is DAGVTQSPTHLIKTRGQQVTLRCSPISGHKSVSWYQQVLGQGPQFIFQYYEKEERGRGNFPDRFSARQFPNYSSELNVNALLLGDSALYLCASSLVAFGYGYTFGSGTRLTVV.

The gene calls are TRBV19 and TRBJ1-2, with a weak D call TRBD1 (5 bases). The CDR3 has 15 amino acids. Germline assignment: CDR1 LNHDA and CDR2 SQIVND (reference sequence). V dropped 7 bases and J dropped 4 bases, with 19 bases sitting between them. The CDR3 DNA follows: TGTGCCAGTACCATCGGCCCCGGGGGGAGCTATGGCTACACCTTC. Translated, it gives CASTIGPGGSYGYTF.

J is TRBJ2-1 and V is TRBV6-2 or TRBV6-3, with 8 nucleotides matching TRBD2. The CDR3 loop spans 18 amino acids. Germline CDR1 is MNHEY and CDR2 is SVGEGT. Unmatched junction bases numbered 12, after V lost 2 bases and J lost 3 bases. The CDR3 here is CASSYTGPSGTSYNEQFF. CDR3 DNA sequence: TGTGCCAGCAGTTACACAGGGCCCTCCGGGACTAGCTACAATGAGCAGTTCTTC.

This chain joins TRBV2 and TRBJ2-1; no clear D. The length of the CDR3 is 11 residues. The V end lost 4 bases, the J end lost 7 bases, and 5 bases lay between the germline ends. In germline, CDR1 is SNHLY, CDR2 FYNNEI. The DNA of the CDR3 is TGTGCCAGCAGTGCTAGAAATGAGCAGTTCTTC. The encoded protein is CASSARNEQFF.

The CDR3 spells CASSPPAGKNEQYF. CDR3 nucleotides: TGTGCCAGCTCACCACCGGCAGGGAAGAACGAGCAGTACTTC. The chain employs TRBV18 and TRBJ2-7; a possible D gene is TRBD1 (5 bases). The germline CDR1 and CDR2 sequences are KGHSH and LQKENI. This CDR3 is 14 amino acids long. Trimming took off 0 bases at V and 5 bases at J, with 11 bases between the two ends. Using reference TRBV18 and TRBJ2-7 for the parts outside the CDR3, the full variable domain is NAGVMQNPRHLVRRRGQEARLRCSPMKGHSHVYWYRQLPEEGLKFMVYLQKENIIDESGMPKERFSAEFPKEGPSILRIQQVVRGDSAAYFCASSPPAGKNEQYFGPGTRLTVT.

The chain is built from TRBV9 and TRBJ2-3; 10 bases are a match to TRBD2. There are 19 residues in the CDR3. The J segment lost 2 bases and the V segment lost 4 bases, leaving 16 bases of the junction unmatched. Germline V gene lookup returns CDR1 SGDLS and CDR2 YYNGEE. This CDR3 reads CASSSPRISTSGPTDTQYF. CDR3 sequence (DNA): TGTGCCAGCAGCTCACCTCGAATCTCGACTAGCGGGCCCACAGATACGCAGTATTTT.

The chain carries TRBV7-2 and TRBJ2-5; D perhaps matches TRBD2 (6 bases). CDR3 size: 14 residues. Germline loops: CDR1 SGHTA, CDR2 FQGNSA. V lost 1 base, J lost 1 base, and 7 bases lay in between. The CDR3 loop reads CASSLVTSQETQYF. CDR3 bases: TGTGCCAGCAGCTTAGTGACTAGCCAAGAGACCCAGTACTTC.

This clone was seen just once. This chain joins TRBV4-3 and TRBJ2-2, with D possibly matching TRBD1 (5 bases). In germline, CDR1 is LGHNA, CDR2 YSLEER. V was trimmed by 0 bases and J by 0 bases, leaving 8 bases between them. CDR3 length: 16 amino acids. The chain's CDR3 is CASSQEGDPNTGELFF. The CDR3 coding sequence is TGCGCCAGCAGCCAAGAAGGGGATCCGAACACCGGGGAGCTGTTTTTT.